This TCR beta chain was found in a study of T-cell memory formation after mild COVID-19. Findings of the study overall: Among contracting clones, CD4+ were mainly CM/EM and CD8+ enriched in EMRA.

The TCR alpha and TCR beta cDNA libraries, bearing sample barcodes and UMIs, were generated by 5'RACE using constant-segment primers. TCRdb re-analysed the 5' RACE reads in MiXCR, keeping a single row per CDR3 protein. The sample includes 150,000 or so distinct CDR3 sequences, about 14% of them seen just once. This CDR3 has 16 residues. CDR1 SGHRS and CDR2 YFSETQ come from the germline V gene. The V gene lost 3 bases and the J gene lost 4 bases, with 17 bases spanning the gap. The table lists this clonotype with many counts. Its antigen is undetermined. This TCR came from an adult woman who had mild COVID-19 (a few samples of this study predate the infection). Cell type and time point are not known. This chain joins TRBV5-1 and TRBJ2-1; D is possibly TRBD2 (6 bases). Input material: PBMCs or a T cell subset sorted from them (not recorded which). The CDR3 here is CASSSSSGGWYNEQFF. CDR3 nucleotide sequence: TGCGCCAGCAGCTCGAGTAGCGGAGGTTGGTACAATGAGCAGTTCTTC.